This T cell receptor beta chain stems from a study of technical replicates of blood from a few donors. V lost 0 bases to trimming and J lost 6 bases, with 14 bases between them. The CDR3 covers 15 residues. Germline V gives CDR1 SGHRS, CDR2 YFSETQ. Method: immunoSEQ multiplex PCR; TCRdb's copy keeps in-frame clones and lacks some. The table lists about 97,000 clones, about 96% of them singletons, with 0.36% in the top ten. This clonotype originated in a human donor in good health. The chain carries TRBV5-1 and TRBJ2-3; D might be TRBD1 (6 bases). The sample comprised T cells isolated from PBMCs. The CDR3 is CASSLVQGIRDTQYF. The CDR3 DNA follows: TGCGCCAGCAGCTTGGTACAGGGTATCAGGGATACGCAGTATTTT.